The TCR beta chain under discussion was sequenced for a study of T cell changes during pregnancy in multiple sclerosis. The CDR3 is 17 amino acids. V was pared by 1 base and J by 2 bases, with 5 bases of the junction left unmatched. Germline-derived CDR1 and CDR2 are MGHDK and SYGVNS. Sequencing used immunoSEQ multiplex PCR; TCRdb keeps in-frame clones, though not all of them. The table shows more than 65,000 clones, with nearly 95% occurring only once. The sequencing here drew on peripheral blood, taken in the second trimester of pregnancy. The chain joins TRBV25-1 to TRBJ2-7, with 13 bases fitting TRBD2. The sequence derives from a female donor with multiple sclerosis, enrolled in a pregnancy study. CDR3 residues: CASSELRTSGSTYEQYF. CDR3 nucleotides: TGTGCCAGCAGTGAATTAAGGACTAGCGGGAGTACCTACGAGCAGTACTTC.